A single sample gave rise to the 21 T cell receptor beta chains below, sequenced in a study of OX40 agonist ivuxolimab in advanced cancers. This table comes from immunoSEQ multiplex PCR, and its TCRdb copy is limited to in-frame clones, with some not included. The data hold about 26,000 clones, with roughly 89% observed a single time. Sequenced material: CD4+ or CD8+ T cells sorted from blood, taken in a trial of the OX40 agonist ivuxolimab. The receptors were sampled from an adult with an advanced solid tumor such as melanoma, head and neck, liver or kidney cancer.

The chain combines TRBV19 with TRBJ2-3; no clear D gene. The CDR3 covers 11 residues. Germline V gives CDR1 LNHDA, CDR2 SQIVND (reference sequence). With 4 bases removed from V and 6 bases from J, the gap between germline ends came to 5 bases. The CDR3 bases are TGTGCCAGTAGTAACGCGGATACGCAGTATTTT. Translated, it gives CASSNADTQYF.

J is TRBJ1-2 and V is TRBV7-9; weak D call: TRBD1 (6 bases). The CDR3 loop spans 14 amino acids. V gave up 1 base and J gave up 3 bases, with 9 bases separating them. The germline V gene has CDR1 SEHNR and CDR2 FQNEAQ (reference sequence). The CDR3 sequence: CASSLGDNHYGYTF. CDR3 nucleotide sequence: TGTGCCAGCAGCTTAGGGGACAACCACTATGGCTACACCTTC.

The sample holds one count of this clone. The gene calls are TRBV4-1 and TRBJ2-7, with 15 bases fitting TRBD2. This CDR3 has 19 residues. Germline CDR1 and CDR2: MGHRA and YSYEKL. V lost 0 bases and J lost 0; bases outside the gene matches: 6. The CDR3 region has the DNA TGCGCCAGCAGCCAAGAAGTCTCGGGACTAGCGGGGGGCTCCTACGAGCAGTACTTC. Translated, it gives CASSQEVSGLAGGSYEQYF.

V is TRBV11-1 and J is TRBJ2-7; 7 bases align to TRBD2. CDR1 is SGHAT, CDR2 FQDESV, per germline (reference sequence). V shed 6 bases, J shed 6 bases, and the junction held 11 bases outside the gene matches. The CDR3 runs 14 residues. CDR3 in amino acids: CASSGVREKGEQYF. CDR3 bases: TGTGCCAGCAGTGGTGTGCGGGAGAAGGGCGAGCAGTACTTC.

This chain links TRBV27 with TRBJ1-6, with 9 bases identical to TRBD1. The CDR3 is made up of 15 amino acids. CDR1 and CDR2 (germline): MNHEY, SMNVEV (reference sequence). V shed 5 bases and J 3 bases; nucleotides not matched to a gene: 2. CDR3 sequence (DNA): TGTGCCAGCAGTCTGACAGGGGGCTATAATTCACCCCTCCACTTT. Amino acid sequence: CASSLTGGYNSPLHF.

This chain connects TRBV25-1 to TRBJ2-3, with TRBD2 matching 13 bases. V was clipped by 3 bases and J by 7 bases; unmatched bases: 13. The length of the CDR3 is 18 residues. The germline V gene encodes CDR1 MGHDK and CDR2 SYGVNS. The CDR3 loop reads CASSDSTTSGRALYTQYF. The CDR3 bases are TGTGCCAGCAGTGACTCCACCACTAGCGGGAGGGCCCTATATACGCAGTATTTT. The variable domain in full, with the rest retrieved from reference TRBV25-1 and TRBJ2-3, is EADIYQTPRYLVIGTGKKITLECSQTMGHDKMYWYQQDPGMELHLIHYSYGVNSTEKGDLSSESTVSRIRTEHFPLTLESARPSHTSQYLCASSDSTTSGRALYTQYFGPGTRLTVL.

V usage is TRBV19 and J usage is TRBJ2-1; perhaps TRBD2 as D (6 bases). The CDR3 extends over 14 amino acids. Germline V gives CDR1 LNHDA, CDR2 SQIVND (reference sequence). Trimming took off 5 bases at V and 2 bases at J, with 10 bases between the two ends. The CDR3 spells CASSLGLPYNEQFF. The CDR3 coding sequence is TGTGCCAGTAGTCTTGGACTACCCTACAATGAGCAGTTCTTC.

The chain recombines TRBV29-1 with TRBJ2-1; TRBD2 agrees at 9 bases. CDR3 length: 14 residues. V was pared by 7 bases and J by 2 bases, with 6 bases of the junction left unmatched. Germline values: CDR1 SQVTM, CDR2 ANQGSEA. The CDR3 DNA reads TGCAGCGCCCCTCTAGCGGGACCCTACAATGAGCAGTTCTTC. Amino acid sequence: CSAPLAGPYNEQFF.

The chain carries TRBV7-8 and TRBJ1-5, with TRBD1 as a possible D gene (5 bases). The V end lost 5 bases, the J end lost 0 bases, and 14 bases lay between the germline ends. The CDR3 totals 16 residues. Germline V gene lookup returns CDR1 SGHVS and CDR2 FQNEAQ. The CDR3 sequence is CASSPGLRNSNQPQHF. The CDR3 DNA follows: TGTGCCAGCAGCCCGGGACTGAGAAATAGCAATCAGCCCCAGCATTTT.

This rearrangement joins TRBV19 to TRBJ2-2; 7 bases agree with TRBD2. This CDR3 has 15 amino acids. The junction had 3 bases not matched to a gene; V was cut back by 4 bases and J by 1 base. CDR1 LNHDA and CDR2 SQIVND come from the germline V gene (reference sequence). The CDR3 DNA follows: TGTGCCAGTAGTACGGCTAGCGGGAACACCGGGGAGCTGTTTTTT. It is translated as CASSTASGNTGELFF.

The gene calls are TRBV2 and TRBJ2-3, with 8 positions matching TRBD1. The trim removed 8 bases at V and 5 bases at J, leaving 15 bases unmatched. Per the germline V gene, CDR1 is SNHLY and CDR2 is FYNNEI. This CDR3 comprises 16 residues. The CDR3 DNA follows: TGTGCCAGCCGGAAAGTACCGGGACAGGCCCTAGATACGCAGTATTTT. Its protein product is CASRKVPGQALDTQYF.

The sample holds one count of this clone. This CDR3 reads CASSQVGGSSGNTIYF. CDR3 nucleotide sequence: TGCGCCAGCAGCCAAGTCGGCGGGAGCTCTGGAAACACCATATATTTT. The chain has TRBV4-1 and TRBJ1-3, with D unclear. This CDR3 has 16 amino acids. The germline CDR1 and CDR2 sequences are MGHRA and YSYEKL. V dropped 1 base and J dropped 0 bases, with 10 bases sitting between them.

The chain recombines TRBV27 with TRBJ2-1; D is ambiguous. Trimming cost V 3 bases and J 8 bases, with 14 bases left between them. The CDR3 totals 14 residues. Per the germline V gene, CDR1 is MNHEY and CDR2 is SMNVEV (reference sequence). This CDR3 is CASSFLQLGDEQFF. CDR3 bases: TGTGCCAGCAGTTTTTTGCAGTTGGGCGATGAGCAGTTCTTC.

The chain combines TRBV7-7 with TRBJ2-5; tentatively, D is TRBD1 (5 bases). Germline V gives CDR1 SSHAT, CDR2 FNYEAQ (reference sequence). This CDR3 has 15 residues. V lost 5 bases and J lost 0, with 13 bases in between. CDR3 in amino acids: CASSEAVTDQETQYF. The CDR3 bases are TGTGCCAGCAGCGAGGCGGTGACAGACCAAGAGACCCAGTACTTC.

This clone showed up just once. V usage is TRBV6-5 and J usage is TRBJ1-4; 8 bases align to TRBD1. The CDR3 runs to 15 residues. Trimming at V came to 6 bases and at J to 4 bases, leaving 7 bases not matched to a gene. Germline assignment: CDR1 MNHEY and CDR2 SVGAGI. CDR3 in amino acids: CASSTTGGINEKLFF. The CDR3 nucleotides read TGTGCCAGCAGCACTACAGGGGGGATTAATGAAAAACTGTTTTTT.

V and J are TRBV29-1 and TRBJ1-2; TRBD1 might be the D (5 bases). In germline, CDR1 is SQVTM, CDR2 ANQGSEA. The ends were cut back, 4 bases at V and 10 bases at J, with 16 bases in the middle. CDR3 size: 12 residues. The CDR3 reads CSVVIGQEVYTF. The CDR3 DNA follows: TGCAGCGTTGTGATTGGACAAGAAGTCTACACCTTC.

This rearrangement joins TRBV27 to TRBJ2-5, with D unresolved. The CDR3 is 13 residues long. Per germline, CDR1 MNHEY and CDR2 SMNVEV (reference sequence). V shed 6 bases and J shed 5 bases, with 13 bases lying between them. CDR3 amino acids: CASRRIKGETQYF. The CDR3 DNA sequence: TGTGCCAGCAGGCGAATAAAAGGGGAGACCCAGTACTTC.

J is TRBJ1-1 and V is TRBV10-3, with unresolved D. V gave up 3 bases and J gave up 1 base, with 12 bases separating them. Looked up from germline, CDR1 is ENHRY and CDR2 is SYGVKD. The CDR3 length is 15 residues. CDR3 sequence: CAISDVREGNTEAFF. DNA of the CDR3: TGTGCCATCAGTGACGTCCGGGAGGGGAACACTGAAGCTTTCTTT.

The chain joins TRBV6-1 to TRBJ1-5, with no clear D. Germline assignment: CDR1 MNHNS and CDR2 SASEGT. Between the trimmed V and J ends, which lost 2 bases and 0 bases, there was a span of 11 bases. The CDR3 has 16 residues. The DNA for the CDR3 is TGTGCCAGCAGTGAATTGGCCGGCCATAGCAATCAGCCCCAGCATTTT. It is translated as CASSELAGHSNQPQHF.

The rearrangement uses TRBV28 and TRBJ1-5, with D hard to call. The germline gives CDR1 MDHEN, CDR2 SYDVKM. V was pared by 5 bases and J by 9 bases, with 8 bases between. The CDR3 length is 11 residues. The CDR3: CASSPGMPQHF. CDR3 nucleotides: TGTGCCAGCAGTCCTGGAATGCCCCAGCATTTT. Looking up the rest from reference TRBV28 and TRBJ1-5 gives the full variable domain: DVKVTQSSRYLVKRTGEKVFLECVQDMDHENMFWYRQDPGLGLRLIYFSYDVKMKEKGDIPEGYSVSREKKERFSLILESASTNQTSMYLCASSPGMPQHFGDGTRLSIL.

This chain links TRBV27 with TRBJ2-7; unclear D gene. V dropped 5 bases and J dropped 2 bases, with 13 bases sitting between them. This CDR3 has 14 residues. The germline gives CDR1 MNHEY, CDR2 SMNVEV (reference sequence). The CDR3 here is CASSPSTAAYEQYF. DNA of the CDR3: TGTGCCAGCAGTCCGTCAACAGCCGCCTACGAGCAGTACTTC.